Listed here are 22 T cell receptor beta chains from one sample, sequenced in a study of human thymus T cells. TCRdb keeps only in-frame clones here, not all; method: immunoSEQ multiplex PCR. The sample carries roughly 130,000 clones, just under 95% recorded once. Thymic resections from corrective heart surgery supplied the tissue. Specimen: thymus tissue. These receptors all stem from a boy younger than two with a congenital heart defect but otherwise immunologically healthy.

CDR3 sequence (DNA): TGTGCCAGCAGTTACTCGATAGGGGGGGAGGGTGAAGCTTTCTTT. This codes for CASSYSIGGEGEAFF. The J gene is TRBJ1-1, the V gene TRBV6-5; the D gene is possibly TRBD1 (6 bases). CDR3 length: 15 amino acids. CDR1 and CDR2 from the germline V gene are MNHEY and SVGAGI. Deletions cut 0 bases from V and 7 bases from J, with 15 bases between.

This chain links TRBV5-4 with TRBJ1-2; TRBD1 aligns across 8 bases. This CDR3 contains 15 residues. CDR1 and CDR2 from the germline V gene are SGHNT and YYREEE (reference sequence). Germline trimming cut 0 bases from V and 5 bases from J; bases unmatched to any gene: 6. For the CDR3, the DNA is TGTGCCAGCAGCTTGGAATATGGGACAGGATATGGCTACACCTTC. Translation gives CASSLEYGTGYGYTF.

This chain uses TRBV19 with TRBJ2-7, with 8 bases fitting TRBD1. This CDR3 comprises 14 residues. Germline CDR1 reads LNHDA; CDR2 reads SQIVND (reference sequence). The junction had 9 bases not matched to a gene; V was cut back by 4 bases and J by 7 bases. In DNA, the CDR3 is TGTGCCAGTAGTACAGGGGGCGCAAAAAGTGAGCAGTACTTC. Protein: CASSTGGAKSEQYF.

The chain joins TRBV27 to TRBJ1-4, with 10 nucleotides matching TRBD1. The CDR3 length is 18 residues. Trimming removed 6 bases from V and 1 base from J; junction bases left unmatched: 11. Germline CDR1 is MNHEY and CDR2 is SMNVEV (reference sequence). The CDR3 spells CASSQIPRTGGTNEKLFF. CDR3 DNA: TGTGCCAGCAGCCAGATACCTCGGACAGGGGGAACTAATGAAAAACTGTTTTTT. The variable domain in full, completed from reference TRBV27 and TRBJ1-4, reads EAQVTQNPRYLITVTGKKLTVTCSQNMNHEYMSWYRQDPGLGLRQIYYSMNVEVTDKGDVPEGYKVSRKEKRNFPLILESPSPNQTSLYFCASSQIPRTGGTNEKLFFGSGTQLSVL.

The rearrangement links TRBV6-8 to TRBJ2-5; TRBD2 matches at 7 bases. The germline gives CDR1 MNHGY, CDR2 SAAAGT. This CDR3 region has 18 residues. J was trimmed by 1 base and V by 6 bases; bases with no gene match: 17. The CDR3 sequence: CASRRSSKLAELQETQYF. CDR3 in DNA: TGTGCCAGCAGGCGGTCGTCGAAGCTAGCGGAGCTCCAAGAGACCCAGTACTTC.

The chain has TRBV29-1 and TRBJ2-6; unclear D gene. This CDR3 comprises 13 residues. Trimming stripped 7 bases from V and 3 bases from J, with 10 bases between. CDR1 and CDR2 from the germline V gene are SQVTM and ANQGSEA. Here the CDR3 DNA reads TGCAGCGCGAAGGGAAGTGGGGCCAACGTCCTGACTTTC. Encoded protein: CSAKGSGANVLTF. Combining the CDR3 with reference TRBV29-1 and TRBJ2-6 gives the whole variable domain SAVISQKPSRDICQRGTSLTIQCQVDSQVTMMFWYRQQPGQSLTLIATANQGSEATYESGFVIDKFPISRPNLTFSTLTVSNMSPEDSSIYLCSAKGSGANVLTFGAGSRLTVL.

This chain links TRBV19 with TRBJ1-5, with TRBD1 identical over 8 bases. Germline V gives CDR1 LNHDA, CDR2 SQIVND (reference sequence). V lost 4 bases and J lost 0; bases outside the gene matches: 5. The CDR3 runs 16 residues. CDR3 bases: TGTGCCAGTAGTACAACGGGACAGGCTAGCAATCAGCCCCAGCATTTT. It translates to CASSTTGQASNQPQHF.

The CDR3 nucleotides read TGTGCCAGCAGCCCGAATGGTTGGCAGGGCCAGCCCCAGCATTTT. Protein: CASSPNGWQGQPQHF. The V call is TRBV5-8, the J call TRBJ1-5; a possible D gene is TRBD1 (5 bases). The CDR3 has 15 amino acids. Per germline, CDR1 SGHTS and CDR2 YDEGEE. The V and J ends lost 4 bases and 7 bases respectively, with 18 bases between them. The whole variable domain, remainder taken from reference TRBV5-8 and TRBJ1-5, is EAGVTQSPTHLIKTRGQQATLRCSPISGHTSVYWYQQALGLGLQFLLWYDEGEERNRGNFPPRFSGRQFPNYSSELNVNALELEDSALYLCASSPNGWQGQPQHFGDGTRLSIL.

This chain links TRBV28 with TRBJ1-1, with 9 nucleotides matching TRBD1. V was pared by 6 bases and J by 5 bases, with 10 bases of the junction left unmatched. In germline, CDR1 is MDHEN, CDR2 SYDVKM. The CDR3 is made up of 15 amino acids. CDR3 sequence: CASSPLQGARTEAFF. Here the CDR3 DNA reads TGTGCCAGCAGCCCTCTACAGGGGGCGAGGACTGAAGCTTTCTTT.

The chain couples TRBV5-6 to TRBJ2-5; weak D call: TRBD1 (6 bases). Germline CDR1 is SGHDT and CDR2 is YYEEEE. V lost 2 bases and J lost 5, with 13 bases in between. This CDR3 region has 14 residues. The CDR3 DNA reads as TGTGCCAGCAGCTTTCAGGGGCTGAGGGAGACCCAGTACTTC. It specifies CASSFQGLRETQYF.

V and J are TRBV19 and TRBJ1-3; D unclear. Germline CDR1 reads LNHDA; CDR2 reads SQIVND (reference sequence). Trimming left V 7 bases short and J 7 bases short, with 8 bases between. CDR3 length equals 11 residues. The CDR3 DNA sequence: TGTGCCAGTACAACAGCGAACACCATATATTTT. Translating it yields CASTTANTIYF.

The chain links TRBV7-2 to TRBJ1-2; D is undetermined. Germline lookup yields CDR1 SGHTA and CDR2 FQGNSA. Trimming removed 1 base at V and 2 bases at J, with 8 bases between. This CDR3 spans 14 amino acids. The CDR3 DNA reads TGTGCCAGCAGCTTAGAGGCAAAAAACTATGGCTACACCTTC. This translates into CASSLEAKNYGYTF. Full variable domain (rest looked up from reference TRBV7-2 and TRBJ1-2): GAGVSQSPSNKVTEKGKDVELRCDPISGHTALYWYRQSLGQGLEFLIYFQGNSAPDKSGLPSDRFSAERTGGSVSTLTIQRTQQEDSAVYLCASSLEAKNYGYTFGSGTRLTVV.

The chain carries TRBV28 and TRBJ2-6, with TRBD1 as a possible D gene (5 bases). This CDR3 is 16 amino acids long. CDR1 and CDR2 from the germline V gene are MDHEN and SYDVKM. Trimming removed 6 bases from V and 5 bases from J, with 17 bases in between. CDR3 coding DNA: TGTGCCAGCAGCCGATCCGACAGACTCCGGGCCAACGTCCTGACTTTC. Protein: CASSRSDRLRANVLTF.

This chain links TRBV7-2 with TRBJ1-1, with D uncertain. The CDR3 extends over 12 amino acids. Trimming cost V 6 bases and J 6 bases, with 11 bases left between them. From germline, CDR1 is SGHTA and CDR2 FQGNSA. CDR3 in DNA: TGTGCCAGCAGGTCTACAAGGCCTGAAGCTTTCTTT. Encoded protein: CASRSTRPEAFF.

This clone was seen just once. The genes are TRBV5-1 and TRBJ2-3, with D tentatively TRBD1 or TRBD2 (5 bases each). This CDR3 is built from 15 residues. Germline lookup yields CDR1 SGHRS and CDR2 YFSETQ. With 1 base removed from V and 4 bases from J, the gap between germline ends came to 13 bases. The DNA of the CDR3 is TGCGCCAGCAGCTTGACTAGAAGGGGCCCAGATACGCAGTATTTT. Translated, it gives CASSLTRRGPDTQYF.

Here the CDR3 DNA reads TGTGCCAGCAGTCCGGACAGGGGGCCCTTGACACAAGAGACCCAGTACTTC. Its translation is CASSPDRGPLTQETQYF. The chain employs TRBV5-6 and TRBJ2-5; 11 nucleotides line up with TRBD1. Germline V gene data show CDR1 as SGHDT and CDR2 as YYEEEE. J lost 2 bases, V lost 5 bases, and 11 bases had no gene match. This CDR3 spans 17 amino acids.

This clone was detected a few times. The J gene is TRBJ1-2, the V gene TRBV5-8; 9 bases fit TRBD1. CDR1 is SGHTS and CDR2 is YDEGEE in the germline V gene. With V trimmed by 3 bases and J by 4 bases, 7 bases remained unmatched. The CDR3 extends over 15 amino acids. CDR3 residues: CASSWGQGKGYGYTF. The CDR3 DNA is TGTGCCAGCAGCTGGGGACAGGGAAAGGGCTATGGCTACACCTTC. The entire variable domain, with the rest obtained from reference TRBV5-8 and TRBJ1-2, is as follows: EAGVTQSPTHLIKTRGQQATLRCSPISGHTSVYWYQQALGLGLQFLLWYDEGEERNRGNFPPRFSGRQFPNYSSELNVNALELEDSALYLCASSWGQGKGYGYTFGSGTRLTVV.

This chain uses TRBV15 with TRBJ1-1; 12 bases align to TRBD1. The CDR3 is made up of 17 amino acids. Unmatched junction bases numbered 10, after V lost 5 bases and J lost 3 bases. From germline, CDR1 is LNHNV and CDR2 YYDKDF (reference sequence). Here the CDR3 reads CATSEERDRGLDTEAFF. CDR3 DNA: TGTGCCACCAGCGAAGAACGGGACAGGGGGCTTGACACTGAAGCTTTCTTT.

The rearrangement uses TRBV11-1 and TRBJ2-3; D unresolved. Per the germline V gene, CDR1 is SGHAT and CDR2 is FQDESV (reference sequence). The length of the CDR3 is 15 residues. V lost 3 bases and J lost 2, with 12 bases in between. CDR3 protein: CASSFDSFYTDTQYF. The CDR3 DNA reads TGTGCCAGCAGCTTCGACTCCTTCTACACAGATACGCAGTATTTT.

This clone has only one observation. The V call is TRBV6-1, the J call TRBJ2-7; D tentatively reads TRBD1 or TRBD2 (5 bases each). The CDR3 loop spans 13 amino acids. Germline V CDR1 and CDR2: MNHNS, SASEGT. Trimming cost V 5 bases and J 0 bases, with 8 bases left between them. The CDR3 nucleotides are TGTGCCAGCAGTCCAGGGAGCTCCTACGAGCAGTACTTC. Encoded protein: CASSPGSSYEQYF.

The rearrangement joins TRBV4-3 to TRBJ2-1; tentatively, D is TRBD2 (6 bases). The length of the CDR3 is 15 residues. The germline gives CDR1 LGHNA, CDR2 YSLEER. Trimming cost V 2 bases and J 8 bases, with 16 bases left between them. Here the CDR3 DNA reads TGCGCCAGCAGCCAATGGTCCGTGGGGGGATATGAGCAGTTCTTC. This gives the protein CASSQWSVGGYEQFF.

This chain uses TRBV7-3 with TRBJ2-2; a weak D match, TRBD1 (5 bases). CDR3 length: 16 residues. Germline CDR1 reads SGHTA; CDR2 reads FQGTGA. V lost 5 bases and J 0 bases, leaving 13 bases between the germline ends. CDR3 DNA: TGTGCCAGCAGCCCTCGGACAAAATCGAACACCGGGGAGCTGTTTTTT. It specifies CASSPRTKSNTGELFF.